This paragraph reports one T cell receptor beta chain. Because the CDR3's place on the DNA is in doubt, the DNA is left out and the CDR3 is given as listed by TCRdb. The CDR3 spans 14 residues, counting both ends. The entry originates in a study of T cell changes during pregnancy in multiple sclerosis. Using immunoSEQ multiplex PCR, the repertoire was profiled, and TCRdb retains in-frame clones only, with some absent. The sample yields 60,000 to 70,000 clones, 90% to 95% seen once. This TCR was sampled from a female donor in good health, enrolled as a control in a pregnancy study. The sequencing used peripheral blood, collected in the third trimester of pregnancy. V is TRBV21-1 and J is TRBJ1-4; the D call in the table, TRBD1, was not verified against the DNA. TRBV21-1 is deemed a pseudogene. CDR3 sequence reads: CAIVGQGTNEKLFF.